This entry describes one T cell receptor beta chain. These data originate in a study of blood T cell repertoires in COVID-19. In the authors' workflow: Researchers report that nucleated cell counts were estimated from reference gene primer amplification. Profiled with immunoSEQ multiplex PCR; TCRdb holds only in-frame clones, not every one. That table supplies the V and J calls and clone size; D and trimming were determined from the DNA. The data show approximately 37,000 clones, with around 85% seen just once and 44% held by the top ten. The CDR3 is 13 amino acids. CDR1 GTSNPN and CDR2 SVGIG come from the germline V gene (reference sequence). Between the trimmed V and J ends, which lost 2 bases and 6 bases, there was a span of 10 bases.

The material sequenced was peripheral blood. The rearrangement joins TRBV30 to TRBJ2-2; D possibly corresponds to TRBD1 (6 bases). This receptor was obtained from a man aged 55 to 70 with active or convalescent COVID-19. This chain's CDR3 is CAWSRKGAGELFF. The DNA for the CDR3 is TGTGCCTGGAGTCGTAAGGGGGCCGGGGAGCTGTTTTTT.